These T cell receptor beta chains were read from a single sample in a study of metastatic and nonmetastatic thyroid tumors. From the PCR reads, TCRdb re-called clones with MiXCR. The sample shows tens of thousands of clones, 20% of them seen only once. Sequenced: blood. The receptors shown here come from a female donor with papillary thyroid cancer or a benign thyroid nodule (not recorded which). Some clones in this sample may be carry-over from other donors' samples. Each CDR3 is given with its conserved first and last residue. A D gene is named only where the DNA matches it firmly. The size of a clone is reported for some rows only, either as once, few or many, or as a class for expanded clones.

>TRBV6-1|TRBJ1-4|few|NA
TGTGCCAGCGGGCTGAGTAATGAAAAACTGTTTTTT
CASGLSNEKLFF
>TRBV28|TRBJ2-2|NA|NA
TGTGCCAGCAGCCCAATCGTTGGGACACTTTCCGGGGAGCTGTTTTTT
CASSPIVGTLSGELFF
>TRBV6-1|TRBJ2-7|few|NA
TGTGCCAGCCGGGGGTGGGGCTCCTACGAGCAGTACTTC
CASRGWGSYEQYF
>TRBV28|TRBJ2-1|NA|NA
TGTGCCAGCAGTTTATCTATCAATGAGCAGTTCTTC
CASSLSINEQFF
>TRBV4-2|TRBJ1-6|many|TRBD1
TGTGCCAGCAGCCAAGATAGGACAGGCTCACCCCTCCACTTT
CASSQDRTGSPLHF
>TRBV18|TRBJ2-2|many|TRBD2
TGTGCCAGCTCACCGAGGTCTAGCGGTACCGGGGAGCTGTTTTTT
CASSPRSSGTGELFF
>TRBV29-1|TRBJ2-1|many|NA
TGCAGCGTTTACCCCGCCCGCAATGAGCAGTTCTTC
CSVYPARNEQFF
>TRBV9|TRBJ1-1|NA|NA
TGTGCCAGCAGTGGGGGAGCTGTGAACACTGAAGCTTTCTTT
CASSGGAVNTEAFF
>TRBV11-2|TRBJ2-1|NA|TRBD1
TGTGCCAGCAGCTCCCGGGACAGGGGCTCCTACAATGAGCAGTTCTTC
CASSSRDRGSYNEQFF
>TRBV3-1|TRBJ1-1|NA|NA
TGTGCCAGCAGCCAAGATAATTGGGCAGTAGAAAACTTAGCTTTCTTT
CASSQDNWAVENLAFF
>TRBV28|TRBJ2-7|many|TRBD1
TGTGCCAGCAGCGAACCTGGACAGGTAGGGGCCTACGAGCAGTACTTC
CASSEPGQVGAYEQYF
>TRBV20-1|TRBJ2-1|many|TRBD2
TGCAGTGCTAGACGGGAGGTGTGGTACAATGAGCAGTTCTTC
CSARREVWYNEQFF
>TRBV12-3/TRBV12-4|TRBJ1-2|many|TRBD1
TGTGCCAGCAGTTCCAATCCTACAGGGGGTATTGGCTACACCTTC
CASSSNPTGGIGYTF
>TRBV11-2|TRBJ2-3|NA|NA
TGTGCCAGCAGCTTAGTTCGGGTAGGGGGCACAGATACGCAGTATTTT
CASSLVRVGGTDTQYF
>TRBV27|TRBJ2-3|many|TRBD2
TGTGCCAGCAGTACAACTAGCGGGAGACCAGATACGCAGTATTTT
CASSTTSGRPDTQYF
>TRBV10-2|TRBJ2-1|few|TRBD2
TGCGCCAGCAGGGGTAGCGGGAACTACAATGAGCAGTTCTTC
CASRGSGNYNEQFF
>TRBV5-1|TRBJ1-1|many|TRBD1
TGCGCCAGCAGCGGGGGGACAGGGGGCACTGAAGCTTTCTTT
CASSGGTGGTEAFF
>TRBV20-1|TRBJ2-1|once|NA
TGCAGTGCTAGAGAGTCCACAGGGAGGAATGAGCAGTTCTTC
CSARESTGRNEQFF
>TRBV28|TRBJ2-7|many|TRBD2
TGTGCCTGCGAGGGAGGGCCAGGGGAGCAGTACTTC
CACEGGPGEQYF
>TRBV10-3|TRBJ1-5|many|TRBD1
TGTGCCACCTGGGACAGGGGTCTCGGCAATCAGCCCCAGCATTTT
CATWDRGLGNQPQHF
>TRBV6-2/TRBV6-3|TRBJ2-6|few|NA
TGTGCCAGCAGTTCGACCAACGTCCTGACTTTC
CASSSTNVLTF
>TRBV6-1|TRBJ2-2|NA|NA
TGTGCCAGCAGTGAGGTGGGGGAAACCGGGGAGCTGTTTTTT
CASSEVGETGELFF
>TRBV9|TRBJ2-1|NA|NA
TGTGCCAGCAGCGTCTTTGTTGAGGAGGCGAATGAGCAGTTCTTC
CASSVFVEEANEQFF
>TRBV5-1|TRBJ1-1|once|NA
TGCGCCCCGAACCACACTGACGCTTACTTT
CAPNHTDAYF
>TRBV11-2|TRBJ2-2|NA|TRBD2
TGCGTCAGCAGCCTCAGCGGGGGGCGGACCGGGGAGCTGTTTTTT
CVSSLSGGRTGELFF
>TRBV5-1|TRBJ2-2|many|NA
TGCGCCAGCAGCTTTCTGAACACCGGGGAGCTGTTTTTT
CASSFLNTGELFF
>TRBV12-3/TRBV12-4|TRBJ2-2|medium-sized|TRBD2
TGTGCCAGCAGTTTGGAGGTAGCGGGTTCGGGGGAGCTGTTTTTT
CASSLEVAGSGELFF
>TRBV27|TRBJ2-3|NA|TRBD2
TGTGCCAGCAAGGGGCGACTAGCGGGTAAAGATACGCAGTATTTT
CASKGRLAGKDTQYF
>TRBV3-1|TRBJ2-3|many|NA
TGTGCCAGCAGCAACCGGCCCCTCACAGATACGCAGTATTTT
CASSNRPLTDTQYF
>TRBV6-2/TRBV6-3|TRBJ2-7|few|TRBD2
TGTGCCAGCCCAAGCGGGAGGTACTACGAGCAGTACTTC
CASPSGRYYEQYF
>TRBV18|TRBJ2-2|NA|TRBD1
TGTGCCAGCTCAGCTGTGACAGGGATAAACACCGGGGAGCTGTTTTTT
CASSAVTGINTGELFF
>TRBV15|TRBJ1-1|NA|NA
TGTGCCACCAGCCGGCGGGGCACTGAAGCTTTCTTT
CATSRRGTEAFF
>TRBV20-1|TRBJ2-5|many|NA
TGCAGTACTTACAGTTTAGGGTACCAAGAGACCCAGTACTTC
CSTYSLGYQETQYF
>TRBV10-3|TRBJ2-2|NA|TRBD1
TGTGCCATCAGTGGGTCAGGGGGCGCGGACACCGGGGAGCTGTTTTTT
CAISGSGGADTGELFF
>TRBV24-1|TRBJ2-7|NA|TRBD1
TGTGCCACCAGTGGACTGGACAGGGAAGAGCAGTACTTC
CATSGLDREEQYF
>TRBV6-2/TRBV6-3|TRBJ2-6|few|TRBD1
TGTGCCAGCAGTCCAGGGGGCTCTGGGGCCAACGTCCTGACTTTC
CASSPGGSGANVLTF
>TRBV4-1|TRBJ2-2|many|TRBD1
TGCGCCAGCAGCCAAGAAATTGGGACAGGCCGCGCGAACACCGGGGAGCTGTTTTTT
CASSQEIGTGRANTGELFF
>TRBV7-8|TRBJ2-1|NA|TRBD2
TGTGCCATCAGCCGCGACGCCGCGGGGGAAAATGAGCAGTTCTTC
CAISRDAAGENEQFF
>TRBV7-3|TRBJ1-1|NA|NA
TGTGCCAGCAGTTTAACCCCTCCTGGTATGAACACTGAAGCTTTCTTT
CASSLTPPGMNTEAFF
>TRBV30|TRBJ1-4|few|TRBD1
TGTGCCTGGAGGCGACAGGGGCCGGCAACTAATGAAAAACTGTTTTTT
CAWRRQGPATNEKLFF
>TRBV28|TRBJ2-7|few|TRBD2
TGTGCCAGCAGCCCTGTTGGAGCGGGGGCCTACGAGCAGTACTTC
CASSPVGAGAYEQYF
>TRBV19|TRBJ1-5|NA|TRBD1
TGTGCCAGTAGTACTAAGGGTCATCCGGGACAGGGGAGATATAGCAATCAGCCCCAGCATTTT
CASSTKGHPGQGRYSNQPQHF
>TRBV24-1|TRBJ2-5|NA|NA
TGTGCCACCAGTCCTCAAACGGCAGCAGGCCAAGAGACCCAGTACTTC
CATSPQTAAGQETQYF
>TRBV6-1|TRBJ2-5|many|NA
TGTGCCAGCATCCGAGGGGAAAACCAAGAGACCCAGTACTTC
CASIRGENQETQYF
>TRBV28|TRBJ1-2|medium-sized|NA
TGTGCCAGCAGTTCTACGTATGGCTACACCTTC
CASSSTYGYTF
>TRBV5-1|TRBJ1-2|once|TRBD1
TGCGCCAGCAGCGCGGGACAGGGAAATGGCTACACCTTC
CASSAGQGNGYTF
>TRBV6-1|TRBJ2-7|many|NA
TGTGCCAGCAGGACGTCCACAGGTCTATACGAGCAGTACTTC
CASRTSTGLYEQYF
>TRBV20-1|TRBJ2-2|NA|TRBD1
TGCAGTGCTAGAGGGACAGGGGACACCGGGGAGCTGTTTTTT
CSARGTGDTGELFF
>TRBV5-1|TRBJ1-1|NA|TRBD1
TGCGCCAGCAGCTTTAGACAGGGGGATAACACTGAAGCTTTCTTT
CASSFRQGDNTEAFF
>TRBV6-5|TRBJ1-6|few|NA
TGTGCCAGCAGTTACTCAACAGCCGGGCTCTCCTATAATTCACCCCTCCACTTT
CASSYSTAGLSYNSPLHF
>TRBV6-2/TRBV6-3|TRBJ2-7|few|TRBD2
TGTGCCAGCAGTTACGGCGGGGGGCCGGGCGAGCAGTACTTC
CASSYGGGPGEQYF
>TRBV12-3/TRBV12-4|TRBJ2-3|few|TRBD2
TGTGCCAGCAGTCCCGGGACTAGCGGGGGATCGGATACGCAGTATTTT
CASSPGTSGGSDTQYF
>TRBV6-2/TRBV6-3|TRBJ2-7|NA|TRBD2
TGTGCCAGCAGTTACTCGTTTCCGGGAGGATACGAGCAGTACTTC
CASSYSFPGGYEQYF
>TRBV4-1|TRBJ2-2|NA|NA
TGCGCCAGCAGCCCTACGGACAGCCACACCGGGGAGCTGTTTTTT
CASSPTDSHTGELFF